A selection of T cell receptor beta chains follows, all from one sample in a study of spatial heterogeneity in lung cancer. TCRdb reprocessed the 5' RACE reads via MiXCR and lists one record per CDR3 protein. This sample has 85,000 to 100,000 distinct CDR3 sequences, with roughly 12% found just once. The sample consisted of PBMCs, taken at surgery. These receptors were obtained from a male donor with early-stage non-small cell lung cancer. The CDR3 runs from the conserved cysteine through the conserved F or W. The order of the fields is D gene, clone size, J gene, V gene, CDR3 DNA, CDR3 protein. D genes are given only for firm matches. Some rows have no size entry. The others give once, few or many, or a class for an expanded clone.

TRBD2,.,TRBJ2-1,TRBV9,TGTGCCAGCAGCGCCGGAGGGACTAGCGTTTACAATGAGCAGTTCTTC,CASSAGGTSVYNEQFF
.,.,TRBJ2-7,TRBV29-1,TGCAGCGTCATAGGGCAGGGGAGTCGTGGGGAGCAGTACTTC,CSVIGQGSRGEQYF
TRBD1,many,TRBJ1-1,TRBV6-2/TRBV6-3,TGTGCCAGCAGACCCGGGACAGGGGTGTCTGAAGCTTTCTTT,CASRPGTGVSEAFF
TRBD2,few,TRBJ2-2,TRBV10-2,TGCGCCCTTGCAAACGCCCTAGCGGGGGCCTCCGGGGTCCGGGAGCTGTTTTTT,CALANALAGASGVRELFF
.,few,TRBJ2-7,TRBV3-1,TGTGCCAGCAGCCAAGATGTAGGGAACAGTGAGCAGTACTTC,CASSQDVGNSEQYF
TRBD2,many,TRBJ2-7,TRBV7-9,TGTGCCAGCAGCTTACAGCCTAGCGGGGGCCAGCAGTACTTC,CASSLQPSGGQQYF
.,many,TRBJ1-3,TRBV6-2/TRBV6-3,TGTGCCAGCGGATTTGATCTGTACTCTGGAAACACCATATATTTT,CASGFDLYSGNTIYF
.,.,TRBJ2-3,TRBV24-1,TGTGCCACCAGTGATTTGAACGAAGTGGGCAGCAACACAGATACGCAGTATTTT,CATSDLNEVGSNTDTQYF
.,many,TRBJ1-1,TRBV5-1,TGCGCCAGCAGCTTGGGGAGGGAGAGCACTGAAGCTTTCTTT,CASSLGRESTEAFF
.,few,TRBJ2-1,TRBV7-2,TGTGCCAGCAGGGGGACGGAAAATGAGCAGTTCTTC,CASRGTENEQFF
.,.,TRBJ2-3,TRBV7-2,TGTGCCAGCAGCTTAGCCTTGGGGGGGCGGGATACGCAGTATTTT,CASSLALGGRDTQYF
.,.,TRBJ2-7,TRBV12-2,TGTGCAAGTCGCTTACTTCTCGTCAGAGAATCAACCTACGAGCAGTACTTC,CASRLLLVRESTYEQYF
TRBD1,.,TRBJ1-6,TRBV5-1,TGCGCCAGCAGCGAGGGACAGGGAGGATCACCCCTCCACTTT,CASSEGQGGSPLHF
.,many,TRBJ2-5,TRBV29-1,TGCAGCGTTCGGCCCCAAGAGACCCAGTACTTC,CSVRPQETQYF
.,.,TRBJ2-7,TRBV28,TGTGCCAGCAGGGCGGGGGGACAGATTAAACTTTACGAGCAGTACTTC,CASRAGGQIKLYEQYF
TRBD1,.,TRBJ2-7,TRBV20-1,TGCAGTGCTAGCCGGGACAGAGCCTACGAGCAGTACTTC,CSASRDRAYEQYF